This TCR beta chain was profiled in a study of blood T cell repertoires in COVID-19. About the study: The United States, Italy and Spain supplied acute and convalescent COVID-19 samples. Sources were T cells, B-cell-depleted T cells, or PBMCs; the material itself was cDNA or gDNA.

Authors' data handling: Estimation of nucleated cell counts relied on the amplification of reference gene primers. Data came from immunoSEQ multiplex PCR; TCRdb stores just in-frame clones and leaves some out. That table furnishes V, J and clone size, whereas the DNA furnished D and trimming. The table has about 120,000 clones, 65% to 90% seen once. The sequencing input was peripheral blood. The clonotype was recovered from a woman aged 80 or older with acute or convalescent COVID-19.

CDR3 protein: CASSVEPGWMNTEAFF. The DNA for the CDR3 is TGTGCCAGCAGCGTAGAACCAGGGTGGATGAACACTGAAGCTTTCTTT. The V gene is TRBV9, the J gene TRBJ1-1; tentatively, D is TRBD1 (5 bases). CDR3 size: 16 residues. Trimming cost V 0 bases and J 0 bases, with 12 bases left between them. CDR1 and CDR2 (germline): SGDLS, YYNGEE.